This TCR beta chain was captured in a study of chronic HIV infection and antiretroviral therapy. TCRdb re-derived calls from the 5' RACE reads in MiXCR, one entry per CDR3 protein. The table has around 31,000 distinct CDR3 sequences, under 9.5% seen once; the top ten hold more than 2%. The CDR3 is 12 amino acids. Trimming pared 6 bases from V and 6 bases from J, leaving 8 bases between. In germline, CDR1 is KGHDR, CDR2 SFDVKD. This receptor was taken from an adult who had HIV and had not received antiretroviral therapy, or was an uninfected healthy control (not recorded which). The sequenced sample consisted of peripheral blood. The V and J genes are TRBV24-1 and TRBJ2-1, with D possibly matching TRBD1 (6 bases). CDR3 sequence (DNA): TGTGCCACCAGTCAGGGGTCCAATGAGCAGTTCTTC. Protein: CATSQGSNEQFF.